This note documents a single T cell receptor beta chain sequence. Its antigen is not identified. The junction departs from the called germline gene at one end, perhaps through a read error. As processed by the authors: CDR3 was compared across clinicopathological groups, and the resulting differences were used to build a distant-metastasis classifier for papillary thyroid cancer. Using MiXCR, TCRdb reanalyzed the PCR reads. The V and J calls and clone size come from TCRdb's table, not from the authors' own analysis. The table lists about 15,000 clones, about 27% of them singletons. This sample was included in a study of metastatic and nonmetastatic thyroid tumors. Findings and caveats of the study: Significantly higher TCR beta diversity was reportedly seen in malignant thyroid tumors than benign nodules, in blood and tumor.

The CDR3 consists of 14 residues. CDR1 is SGHTA and CDR2 is FQGNSA in the germline V gene. No treatment of any kind had been given to any patient before thyroid surgery. This clonotype was sampled from a female donor with papillary thyroid cancer or a benign thyroid nodule (not recorded which). Some clones in this sample may be carry-over from other donors' samples. The specimen was tumor tissue. This chain uses TRBV7-2 with TRBJ1-6; D might be TRBD1 (5 bases). The CDR3: CASGFRADNSPPHF. The DNA for the CDR3 is TGTGCCAGTGGCTTCAGGGCTGATAATTCACCCCCCCACTTT.